This T cell receptor (beta chain) was sequenced in a study of Tregs in tolerant kidney transplant recipients. There are 12 residues in the CDR3. Trimming pared 7 bases from V and 6 bases from J, leaving 15 bases between. The germline CDR1 and CDR2 sequences are SQVTM and ANQGSEA. Sequenced by immunoSEQ multiplex PCR; TCRdb stores in-frame clones only, minus some. The sample has roughly 70,000 clones; 84% are singletons. Unstimulated Tregs (CD4+CD25+CD127-) and CD4+CD25- non-Tregs were sorted from PBMCs. The sample was CD4+ T cells from blood. The V gene is TRBV29-1, the J gene TRBJ1-1, with a possible D match to TRBD1 (6 bases). The sequence was obtained from a human donor in good health. CDR3 in amino acids: CSGQGRGAEAFF. CDR3 in DNA: TGCAGCGGGCAGGGGAGAGGGGCTGAAGCTTTCTTT.